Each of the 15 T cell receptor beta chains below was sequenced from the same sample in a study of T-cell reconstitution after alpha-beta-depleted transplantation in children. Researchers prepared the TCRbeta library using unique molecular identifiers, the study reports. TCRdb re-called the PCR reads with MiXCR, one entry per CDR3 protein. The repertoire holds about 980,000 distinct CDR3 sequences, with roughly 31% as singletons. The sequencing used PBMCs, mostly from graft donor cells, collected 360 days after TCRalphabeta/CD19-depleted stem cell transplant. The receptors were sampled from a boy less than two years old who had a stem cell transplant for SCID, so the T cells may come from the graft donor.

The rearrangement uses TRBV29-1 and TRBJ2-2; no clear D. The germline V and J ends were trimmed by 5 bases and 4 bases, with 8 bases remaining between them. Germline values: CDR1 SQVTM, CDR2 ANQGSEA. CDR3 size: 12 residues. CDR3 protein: CSVTAGTGELFF. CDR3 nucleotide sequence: TGCAGCGTTACCGCTGGCACCGGGGAGCTGTTTTTT.

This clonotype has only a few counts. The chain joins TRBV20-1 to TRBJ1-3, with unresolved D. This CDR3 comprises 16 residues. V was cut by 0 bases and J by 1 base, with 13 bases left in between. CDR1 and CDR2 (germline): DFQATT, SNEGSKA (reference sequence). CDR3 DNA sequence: TGCAGTGCTAGAGACCCCACGACTGCTTCTGGAAACACCATATATTTT. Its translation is CSARDPTTASGNTIYF.

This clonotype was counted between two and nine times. CDR3: CASTTQVGSSGANVLTF. CDR3 nucleotides: TGTGCCAGCACCACTCAAGTGGGGAGCTCTGGGGCCAACGTCCTGACTTTC. The gene calls are TRBV12-3 or TRBV12-4 and TRBJ2-6; possible D gene TRBD2, 5 bases. V gave up 7 bases and J gave up 0 bases, with 16 bases separating them. The CDR3 totals 17 residues.

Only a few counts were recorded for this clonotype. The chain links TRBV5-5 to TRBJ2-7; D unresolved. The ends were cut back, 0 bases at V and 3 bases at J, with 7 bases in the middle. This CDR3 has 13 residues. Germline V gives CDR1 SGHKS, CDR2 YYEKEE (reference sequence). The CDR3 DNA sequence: TGTGCCAGCAGCTTGGACGTCATCTACGAGCAGTACTTC. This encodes CASSLDVIYEQYF. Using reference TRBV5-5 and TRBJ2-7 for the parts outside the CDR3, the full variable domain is DAGVTQSPTHLIKTRGQQVTLRCSPISGHKSVSWYQQVLGQGPQFIFQYYEKEERGRGNFPDRFSARQFPNYSSELNVNALLLGDSALYLCASSLDVIYEQYFGPGTRLTVT.

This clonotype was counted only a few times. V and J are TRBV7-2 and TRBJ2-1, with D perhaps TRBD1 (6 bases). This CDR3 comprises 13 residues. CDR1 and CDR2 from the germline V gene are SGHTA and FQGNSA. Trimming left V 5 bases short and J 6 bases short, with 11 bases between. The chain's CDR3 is CASSPGTINEQFF. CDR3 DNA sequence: TGTGCCAGCAGCCCCGGGACAATCAATGAGCAGTTCTTC.

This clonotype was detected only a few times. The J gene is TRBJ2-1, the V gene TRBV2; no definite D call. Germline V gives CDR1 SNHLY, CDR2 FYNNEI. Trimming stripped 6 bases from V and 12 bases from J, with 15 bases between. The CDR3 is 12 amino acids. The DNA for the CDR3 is TGTGCCAGCAGCGTAAGCATTTCGGGGCAGTTCTTC. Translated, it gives CASSVSISGQFF. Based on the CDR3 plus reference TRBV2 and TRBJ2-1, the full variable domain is EPEVTQTPSHQVTQMGQEVILRCVPISNHLYFYWYRQILGQKVEFLVSFYNNEISEKSEIFDDQFSVERPDGSNFTLKIRSTKLEDSAMYFCASSVSISGQFFGPGTRLTVL.

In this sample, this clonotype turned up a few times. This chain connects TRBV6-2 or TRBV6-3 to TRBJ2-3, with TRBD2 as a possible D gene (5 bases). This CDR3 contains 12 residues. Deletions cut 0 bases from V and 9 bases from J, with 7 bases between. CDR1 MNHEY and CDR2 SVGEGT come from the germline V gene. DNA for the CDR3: TGTGCCAGCAGTTACTCCCTAGCAACGCAGTATTTT. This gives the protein CASSYSLATQYF.

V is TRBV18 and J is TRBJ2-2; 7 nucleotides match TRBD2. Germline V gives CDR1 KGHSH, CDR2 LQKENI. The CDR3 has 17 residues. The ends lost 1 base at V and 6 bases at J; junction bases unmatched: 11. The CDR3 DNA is TGTGCCAGCTCACCACAAGGGAGGGAAGTCGCGGCCGGGGAGCTGTTTTTT. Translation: CASSPQGREVAAGELFF.

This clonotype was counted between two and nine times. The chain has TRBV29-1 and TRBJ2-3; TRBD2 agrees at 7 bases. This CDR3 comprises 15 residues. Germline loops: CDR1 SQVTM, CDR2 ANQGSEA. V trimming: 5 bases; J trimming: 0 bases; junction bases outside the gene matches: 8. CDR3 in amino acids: CSVRRGGTSTDTQYF. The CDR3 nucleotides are TGCAGCGTTAGGCGCGGGGGAACAAGCACAGATACGCAGTATTTT.

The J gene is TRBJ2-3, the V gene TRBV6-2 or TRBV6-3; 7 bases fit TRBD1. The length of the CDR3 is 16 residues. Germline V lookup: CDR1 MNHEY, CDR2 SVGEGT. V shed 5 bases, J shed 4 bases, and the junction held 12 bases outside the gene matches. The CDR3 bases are TGTGCCAGCAGTACCCTATCCAAACAGGGGTCAGATACGCAGTATTTT. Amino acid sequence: CASSTLSKQGSDTQYF.

The CDR3 DNA follows: TGCAGCGTTGGGACCGGGCTATCAACCTACGAGCAGTACTTC. This gives the protein CSVGTGLSTYEQYF. The chain recombines TRBV29-1 with TRBJ2-7; D is unclear. Germline CDR1 and CDR2: SQVTM and ANQGSEA. V was pared by 4 bases and J by 2 bases, with 15 bases between. CDR3 length equals 14 residues.

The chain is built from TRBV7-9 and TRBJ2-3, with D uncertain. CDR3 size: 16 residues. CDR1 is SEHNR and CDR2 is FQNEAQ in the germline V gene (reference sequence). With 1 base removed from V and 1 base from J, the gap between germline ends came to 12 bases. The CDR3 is CASSLDASLGTDTQYF. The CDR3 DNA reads TGTGCCAGCAGCTTAGACGCCTCCCTGGGCACAGATACGCAGTATTTT.

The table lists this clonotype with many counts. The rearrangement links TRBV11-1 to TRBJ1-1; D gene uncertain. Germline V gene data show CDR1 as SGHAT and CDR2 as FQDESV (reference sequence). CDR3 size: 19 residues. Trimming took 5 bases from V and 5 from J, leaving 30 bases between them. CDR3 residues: CASSHELYGGWFIGTEAFF. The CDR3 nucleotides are TGTGCCAGCAGCCACGAACTCTATGGTGGGTGGTTTATCGGTACTGAAGCTTTCTTT. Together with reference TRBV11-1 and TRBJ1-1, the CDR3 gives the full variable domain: EAEVAQSPRYKITEKSQAVAFWCDPISGHATLYWYRQILGQGPELLVQFQDESVVDDSQLPKDRFSAERLKGVDSTLKIQPAELGDSAMYLCASSHELYGGWFIGTEAFFGQGTRLTVV.

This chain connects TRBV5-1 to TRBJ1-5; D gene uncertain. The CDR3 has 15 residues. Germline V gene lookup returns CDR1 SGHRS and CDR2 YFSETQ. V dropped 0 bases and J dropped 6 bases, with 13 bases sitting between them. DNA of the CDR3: TGCGCCAGCAGCTTGGGTGAGACGGACGGTCAGCCCCAGCATTTT. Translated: CASSLGETDGQPQHF.

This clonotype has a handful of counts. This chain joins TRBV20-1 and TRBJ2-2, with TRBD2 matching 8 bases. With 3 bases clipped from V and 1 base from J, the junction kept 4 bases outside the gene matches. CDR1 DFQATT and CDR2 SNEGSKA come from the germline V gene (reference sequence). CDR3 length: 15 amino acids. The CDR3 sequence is CSARLLAVNTGELFF. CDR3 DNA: TGCAGTGCTAGGTTACTAGCGGTGAACACCGGGGAGCTGTTTTTT.